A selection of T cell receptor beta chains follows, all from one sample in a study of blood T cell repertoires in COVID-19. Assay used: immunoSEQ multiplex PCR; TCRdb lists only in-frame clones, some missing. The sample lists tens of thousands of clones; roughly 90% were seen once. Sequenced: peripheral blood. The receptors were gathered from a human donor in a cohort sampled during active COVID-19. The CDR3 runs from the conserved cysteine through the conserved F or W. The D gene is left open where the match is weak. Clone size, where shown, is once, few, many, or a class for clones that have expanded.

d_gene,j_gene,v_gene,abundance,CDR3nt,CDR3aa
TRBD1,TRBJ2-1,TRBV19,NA,TGTGCCAGTAGTCACAGGGGGAACTACAATGAGCAGTTCTTC,CASSHRGNYNEQFF
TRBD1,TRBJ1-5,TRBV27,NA,TGTGCCGCCACGAACAGGGGGCGGTATCAGCCCCAGCATTTT,CAATNRGRYQPQHF
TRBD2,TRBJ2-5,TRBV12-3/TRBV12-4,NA,TGTGCCAGCAGTGTGACTAGCGGGGAGACCCAGTACTTC,CASSVTSGETQYF
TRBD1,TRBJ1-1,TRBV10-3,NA,TGTGCCATCAACGGGGGACAGATGAACACTGAAGCTTTCTTT,CAINGGQMNTEAFF
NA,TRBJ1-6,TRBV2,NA,TGTGCCAGCAGGGATTCGGGGTCCTATAATTCACCCCTCCACTTT,CASRDSGSYNSPLHF
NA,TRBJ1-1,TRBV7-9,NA,TGTGCCAGCAGTGACAGCACTGAAGCTTTCTTT,CASSDSTEAFF
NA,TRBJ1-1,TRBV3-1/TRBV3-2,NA,TGTGCCAGCAGCCAAGATCTTCCGGGTATCACTGAAGCTTTCTTT,CASSQDLPGITEAFF
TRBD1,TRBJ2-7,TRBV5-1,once,TGCGCCAGCAGCTTGGTGGGGACAGGGGAACACGAGCAGTACTTC,CASSLVGTGEHEQYF
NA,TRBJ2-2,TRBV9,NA,TGTGCCAGCAGCGTAGCAGCCGGGGAGCTGTTTTTT,CASSVAAGELFF
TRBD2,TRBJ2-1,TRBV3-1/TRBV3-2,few,TGTGCCAGCAGCCAAGAGGGCCAGCGGGATATTTCCTACAATGAGCAGTTCTTC,CASSQEGQRDISYNEQFF
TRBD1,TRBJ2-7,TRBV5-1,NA,TGCGCCAGCAGCTTGGAGGGGGCCGGAACCTACGAGCAGTACTTC,CASSLEGAGTYEQYF
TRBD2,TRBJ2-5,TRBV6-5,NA,TGTGCCACCCAAACTAGCGGGAGGGAGACCCAGTACTTC,CATQTSGRETQYF
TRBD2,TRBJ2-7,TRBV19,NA,TGTGCCAGTAAGCCGGGGGGGGGCGAGCAGTACTTC,CASKPGGGEQYF
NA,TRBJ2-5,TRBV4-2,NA,TGTGCCAGCAGCTACAGCCAAGAGACCCAGTACTTC,CASSYSQETQYF
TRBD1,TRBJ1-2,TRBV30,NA,TGTGCCTGGGAGCAGGGGGCCATAAATGGCTACACCTTC,CAWEQGAINGYTF
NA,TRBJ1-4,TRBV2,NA,TGTGCCAGCAAGGCAGGGGAGAATGAAAAACTGTTTTTT,CASKAGENEKLFF
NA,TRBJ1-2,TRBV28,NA,TGTGCCAGCAGTTTATCCCCAGAAGCTAACTATGGCTACACCTTC,CASSLSPEANYGYTF
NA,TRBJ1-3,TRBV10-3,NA,TGTGCCATCAGTCCCCGGAGCGACGGGGGAAACACCATATATTTT,CAISPRSDGGNTIYF
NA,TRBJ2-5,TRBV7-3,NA,TGTGCCAGCAGCTCAGCGATCCAAGAGACCCAGTACTTC,CASSSAIQETQYF
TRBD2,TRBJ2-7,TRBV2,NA,TGTGCCAGCAGTGAAGCGCGACTAGCGGGAGGCCCCTCCTACGAGCAGTACTTC,CASSEARLAGGPSYEQYF
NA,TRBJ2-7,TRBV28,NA,TGTGCCAGCAGTCCAACAGGTATATACGAGCAGTACTTC,CASSPTGIYEQYF
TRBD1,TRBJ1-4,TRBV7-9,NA,TGTGCCAGCAGCTTGGGGACAGGGAGTAATGAAAAACTGTTTTTT,CASSLGTGSNEKLFF
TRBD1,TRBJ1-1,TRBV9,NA,TGTGCCAGCAGCGCAGGGGGCACTGAAGCTTTCTTT,CASSAGGTEAFF
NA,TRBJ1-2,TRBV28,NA,TGTGCCAGCAGCCCCCCGGGTCTCAGGGACTACACCTTC,CASSPPGLRDYTF
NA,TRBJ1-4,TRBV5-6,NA,TGTGCCAGCAGCTTCAGGGACGGGGGTGAAAAACTGTTTTTT,CASSFRDGGEKLFF
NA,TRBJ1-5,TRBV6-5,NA,TGTGCCAGCATTATCGGAGGCAATCAGCCCCAGCATTTT,CASIIGGNQPQHF
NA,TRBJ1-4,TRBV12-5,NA,TGTGCTAGTGGTTTGGGCCCTGAGGGCCCTAATGAAAAACTGTTTTTT,CASGLGPEGPNEKLFF
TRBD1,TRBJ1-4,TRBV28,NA,TGTGCCAGCGGGGTGGGGACAGGGGTGGAAGAAAAACTGTTTTTT,CASGVGTGVEEKLFF
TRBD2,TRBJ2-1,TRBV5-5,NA,TGTGCCAGCAGCCCCATTGGGGGGGCCTACAATGAGCAGTTCTTC,CASSPIGGAYNEQFF
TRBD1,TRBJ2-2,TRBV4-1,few,TGCGCCAGCAGCGACAGGGGTAACACCGGGGAGCTGTTTTTT,CASSDRGNTGELFF
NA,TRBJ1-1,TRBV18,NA,TGTGCCAGCTCACTTGGAGGCAGGGAGGGAGGGACTGAAGCTTTCTTT,CASSLGGREGGTEAFF
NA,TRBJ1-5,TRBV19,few,TGTGCCAGTAGTATCCAGAATAATCAGCCCCAGCATTTT,CASSIQNNQPQHF
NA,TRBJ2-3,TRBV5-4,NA,TGTGCCAGCAGCTTGCGGGTGGACAGCCTGCGCACAGATACGCAGTATTTT,CASSLRVDSLRTDTQYF
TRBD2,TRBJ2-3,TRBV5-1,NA,TGCGCCAGCGGCCCTGGGACTAGCGGGAGTTGGAGCACAGATACGCAGTATTTT,CASGPGTSGSWSTDTQYF
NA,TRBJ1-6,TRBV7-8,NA,TGTGCCAGCAGCTTTGGACAGTATAATTCACCCCTCCACTTT,CASSFGQYNSPLHF
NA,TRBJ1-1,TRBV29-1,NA,TGCAGCGTTGACAGGAACACTGAAGCTTTCTTT,CSVDRNTEAFF
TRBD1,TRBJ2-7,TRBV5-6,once,TGTGCCAGCAGCGGGCAGGGGGCGGTTCAGCAGTACTTC,CASSGQGAVQQYF
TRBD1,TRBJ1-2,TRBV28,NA,TGTGCCAGCAGTGAGCCCCCGGGACAGGGAAGCTATGGCTACACCTTC,CASSEPPGQGSYGYTF
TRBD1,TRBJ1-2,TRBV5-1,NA,TGCGCCAGCAGCCAACAGGGGCGAAACTATGGCTACACCTTC,CASSQQGRNYGYTF
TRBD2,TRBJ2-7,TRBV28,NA,TGTGCCAGCAGTACCTCTCGGACTAGCGGATACGAGCAGTACTTC,CASSTSRTSGYEQYF
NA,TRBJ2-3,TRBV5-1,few,TGCGCCAGCAGCCCCGTCCCCTTT,CASSPVPF
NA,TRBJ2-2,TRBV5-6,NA,TGTGCCAGCAGCTTGGAATGGAGCCGCGGGGAGCTGTTTTTT,CASSLEWSRGELFF